The 21 T cell receptor beta chains below come from one sample, sequenced in a study of OX40 agonist ivuxolimab in advanced cancers. Assay: immunoSEQ multiplex PCR; the TCRdb copy retains only in-frame clones and omits some. Here the sample spans about 73,000 clones, 85% to 90% being singletons. Here the sequenced sample was CD4+ or CD8+ T cells sorted from blood, taken in a trial of the OX40 agonist ivuxolimab. The receptors originated from an adult with an advanced solid tumor such as melanoma, head and neck, liver or kidney cancer.

The rearrangement links TRBV19 to TRBJ2-4, with 8 bases fitting TRBD1. V was clipped by 1 base and J by 3 bases; unmatched bases: 5. CDR3 length equals 16 residues. CDR1 LNHDA and CDR2 SQIVND come from the germline V gene (reference sequence). The CDR3 bases are TGTGCCAGTAGTATAGTGGGCAGGGGGCTCAAAAACATTCAGTACTTC. It specifies CASSIVGRGLKNIQYF.

The chain couples TRBV6-5 to TRBJ1-1, with D tentatively TRBD1 (6 bases). Per the germline V gene, CDR1 is MNHEY and CDR2 is SVGAGI. This CDR3 has 13 amino acids. V was pared by 5 bases and J by 3 bases, with 10 bases between. The CDR3 DNA is TGTGCCAGCAGTCAAGGGGGGTACACTGAAGCTTTCTTT. It yields the protein CASSQGGYTEAFF.

This sequence joins TRBV28 and TRBJ1-5; tentatively, D is TRBD1 (6 bases). Trimming removed 3 bases from V and 15 bases from J, with 24 bases in between. There are 15 residues in the CDR3. Germline CDR1 reads MDHEN; CDR2 reads SYDVKM. The CDR3 DNA is TGTGCCAGCAGTTTCCCGGTCGAAGGGGGGAGTGTACGGCATTTT. Its protein product is CASSFPVEGGSVRHF.

This clone was detected a few times. This chain joins TRBV29-1 and TRBJ1-1, with TRBD1 matching 7 bases. CDR1 is SQVTM, CDR2 ANQGSEA, per germline. Germline trimming cut 7 bases from V and 0 bases from J; bases unmatched to any gene: 5. The CDR3 has 13 residues. CDR3 sequence: CSAGQLMNTEAFF. The CDR3 DNA follows: TGCAGCGCGGGACAGCTTATGAACACTGAAGCTTTCTTT.

The V gene is TRBV7-9, the J gene TRBJ2-1; D is possibly TRBD1 or TRBD2 (7 bases each). V was clipped by 11 bases and J by 4 bases, with 24 bases between them. The CDR3 has 16 amino acids. Germline V gene lookup returns CDR1 SEHNR and CDR2 FQNEAQ (reference sequence). This chain's CDR3 is CAGALGGGFGYNEQFF. CDR3 nucleotides: TGTGCCGGAGCCTTGGGAGGGGGCTTTGGGTACAATGAGCAGTTCTTC.

J is TRBJ1-1 and V is TRBV19, with D unresolved. The V gene lost 6 bases and the J gene lost 0 bases, with 17 bases spanning the gap. Germline lookup yields CDR1 LNHDA and CDR2 SQIVND (reference sequence). This CDR3 contains 16 residues. CDR3 nucleotides: TGTGCCAGTAGCGAAGGGCGAACCCGTTTGAACACTGAAGCTTTCTTT. Its translation is CASSEGRTRLNTEAFF.

The chain has TRBV6-5 and TRBJ1-2, with D possibly TRBD1 on 5 matching bases. Germline V lookup: CDR1 MNHEY, CDR2 SVGAGI. The CDR3 spans 15 residues. Between the trimmed V and J ends, which lost 0 bases and 1 base, there was a span of 9 bases. The chain's CDR3 is CASSYSWGNNYGYTF. The CDR3 DNA follows: TGTGCCAGCAGTTACTCTTGGGGGAATAACTATGGCTACACCTTC.

CDR3 nucleotides: TGTGCCAGCAGCCACAGGGGCTATCAAGAGACCCAGTACTTC. It is translated as CASSHRGYQETQYF. The chain carries TRBV25-1 and TRBJ2-5; 7 nucleotides agree with TRBD1. V was clipped by 6 bases and J by 2 bases; unmatched bases: 6. The CDR3 has 14 amino acids. Germline CDR1 MGHDK, CDR2 SYGVNS. The full variable domain, with the rest looked up from reference TRBV25-1 and TRBJ2-5, is EADIYQTPRYLVIGTGKKITLECSQTMGHDKMYWYQQDPGMELHLIHYSYGVNSTEKGDLSSESTVSRIRTEHFPLTLESARPSHTSQYLCASSHRGYQETQYFGPGTRLLVL.

This rearrangement joins TRBV20-1 to TRBJ2-1; no reliable D call. V lost 3 bases, J lost 7 bases, and 7 bases lay in between. This CDR3 is 11 amino acids long. Germline CDR1 and CDR2: DFQATT and SNEGSKA (reference sequence). The CDR3 region is CSARVVNEQFF. CDR3 DNA sequence: TGCAGTGCTAGGGTGGTAAATGAGCAGTTCTTC.

The CDR3 DNA follows: TGTGCCAGCAGCCCTTTTTCGGGACGATCCTACGAGCAGTACTTC. As protein: CASSPFSGRSYEQYF. This rearrangement joins TRBV7-6 to TRBJ2-7; D possibly matches TRBD1 or TRBD2 (5 bases each). Deletions cut 5 bases from V and 1 base from J, with 15 bases between. Per the germline V gene, CDR1 is SGHVS and CDR2 is FNYEAQ. This CDR3 is 15 amino acids long.

The V and J genes are TRBV2 and TRBJ1-5, with TRBD1 identical over 8 bases. The V gene's germline CDR1 is SNHLY and CDR2 FYNNEI. V lost 5 bases, J lost 5 bases, and 2 bases stayed unmatched. The CDR3 runs to 13 residues. CDR3 in amino acids: CASSSTGDQPQHF. In DNA form, the CDR3 reads TGTGCCAGCAGTTCGACAGGGGATCAGCCCCAGCATTTT.

This rearrangement joins TRBV7-2 to TRBJ1-3; D may be TRBD1 (5 bases). The germline V gene encodes CDR1 SGHTA and CDR2 FQGNSA. This CDR3 comprises 14 residues. The germline V and J ends were trimmed by 6 bases and 6 bases, with 15 bases remaining between them. This CDR3 is CASRQPGRPNTIYF. The CDR3 bases are TGTGCCAGCAGACAGCCGGGACGGCCAAACACCATATATTTT.

In its sample, this clone was seen once. V usage is TRBV2 and J usage is TRBJ1-2, with 8 bases lining up with TRBD1. Trimming cost V 2 bases and J 4 bases; bases outside gene matches: 6. This CDR3 has 15 amino acids. Germline assignment: CDR1 SNHLY and CDR2 FYNNEI. CDR3 bases: TGTGCCAGCAGTGAATCAGGGGGCCGAACCTATGGCTACACCTTC. It specifies CASSESGGRTYGYTF.

This chain links TRBV5-1 with TRBJ2-5; D remains unclear. CDR3 length: 14 residues. Between the trimmed V and J ends, which lost 0 bases and 7 bases, there was a span of 13 bases. Germline-derived CDR1 and CDR2 are SGHRS and YFSETQ. CDR3: CASSLGPPPGTQYF. Here the CDR3 DNA reads TGCGCCAGCAGCTTGGGACCGCCGCCCGGGACCCAGTACTTC.

The genes are TRBV11-2 and TRBJ2-7; 10 nucleotides line up with TRBD2. CDR1 and CDR2 (germline): SGHAT, FQNNGV. This CDR3 is built from 15 residues. J lost 3 bases, V lost 1 base, and 3 bases had no gene match. The CDR3 region has the DNA TGTGCCAGCAGCTTAGGGCTAGCGGGAGTCTACGAGCAGTACTTC. Its protein product is CASSLGLAGVYEQYF.

The V call is TRBV5-1, the J call TRBJ1-3; TRBD1 is a possible D gene (6 bases). The V and J ends lost 5 bases and 4 bases respectively, with 25 bases between them. Germline V CDR1 and CDR2: SGHRS, YFSETQ. This CDR3 region has 18 residues. DNA for the CDR3: TGCGCCAGCAGGACCCCAAAAAACACAGGGCCTTGGGGAAACACCATATATTTT. This gives the protein CASRTPKNTGPWGNTIYF.

The J gene is TRBJ2-7, the V gene TRBV27, with D perhaps matching TRBD1 (6 bases). V was cut by 10 bases and J by 4 bases, with 17 bases left in between. Germline V gives CDR1 MNHEY, CDR2 SMNVEV (reference sequence). This CDR3 has 13 amino acids. CDR3 sequence reads: CATRRQDRYEQYF. The CDR3 nucleotides are TGTGCCACCCGCCGACAGGATCGATACGAGCAGTACTTC.

The chain recombines TRBV13 with TRBJ2-3; no clear D gene. The CDR3 has 14 amino acids. Trimming removed 3 bases at V and 1 base at J, with 8 bases between. Germline loops: CDR1 PRHDT, CDR2 FYEKMQ (reference sequence). As DNA, the CDR3 is TGTGCCAGCAGCTTGGGTCGGGGCACAGATACGCAGTATTTT. Its translation is CASSLGRGTDTQYF.

This chain joins TRBV6-5 and TRBJ1-5, with D perhaps matching TRBD1 (5 bases). V lost 6 bases and J 0 bases, leaving 12 bases between the germline ends. Germline V gene lookup returns CDR1 MNHEY and CDR2 SVGAGI. The CDR3 loop spans 15 amino acids. For the CDR3, the DNA is TGTGCCAGCAGGAGCAGGGACTATAGCAATCAGCCCCAGCATTTT. This sequence encodes CASRSRDYSNQPQHF.

The chain couples TRBV2 to TRBJ2-5; 10 nucleotides agree with TRBD2. The CDR3 extends over 16 amino acids. Germline loops: CDR1 SNHLY, CDR2 FYNNEI. Germline trimming cut 2 bases from V and 0 bases from J; bases unmatched to any gene: 3. The CDR3 coding sequence is TGTGCCAGCAGTGAACAGCGGGGGGGGTACCAAGAGACCCAGTACTTC. Its translation is CASSEQRGGYQETQYF.

This rearrangement joins TRBV7-9 to TRBJ1-4; D perhaps matches TRBD1 (6 bases). V lost 6 bases and J 8 bases, leaving 16 bases between the germline ends. There are 14 residues in the CDR3. Germline assignment: CDR1 SEHNR and CDR2 FQNEAQ (reference sequence). The CDR3 DNA follows: TGTGCCAGCAGACTAATGGGGGCTGGAGAAAAACTGTTTTTT. Amino acid sequence: CASRLMGAGEKLFF.